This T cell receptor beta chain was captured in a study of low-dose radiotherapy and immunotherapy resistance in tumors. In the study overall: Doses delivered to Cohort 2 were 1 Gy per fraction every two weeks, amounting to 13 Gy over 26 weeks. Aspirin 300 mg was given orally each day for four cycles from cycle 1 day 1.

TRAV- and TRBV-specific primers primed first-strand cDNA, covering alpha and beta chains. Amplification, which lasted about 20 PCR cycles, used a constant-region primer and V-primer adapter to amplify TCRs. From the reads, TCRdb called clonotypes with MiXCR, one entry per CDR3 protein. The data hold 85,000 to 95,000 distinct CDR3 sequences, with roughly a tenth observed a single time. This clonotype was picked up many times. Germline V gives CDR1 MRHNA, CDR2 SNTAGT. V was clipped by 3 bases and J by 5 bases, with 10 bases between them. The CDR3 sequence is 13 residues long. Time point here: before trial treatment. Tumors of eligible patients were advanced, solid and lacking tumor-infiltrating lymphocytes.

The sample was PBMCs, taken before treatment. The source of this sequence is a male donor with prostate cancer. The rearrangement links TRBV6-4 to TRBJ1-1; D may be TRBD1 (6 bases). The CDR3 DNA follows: TGTGCCAGCAGTGAAGGTAGGGGGACTGAAGCTTTCTTT. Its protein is CASSEGRGTEAFF.